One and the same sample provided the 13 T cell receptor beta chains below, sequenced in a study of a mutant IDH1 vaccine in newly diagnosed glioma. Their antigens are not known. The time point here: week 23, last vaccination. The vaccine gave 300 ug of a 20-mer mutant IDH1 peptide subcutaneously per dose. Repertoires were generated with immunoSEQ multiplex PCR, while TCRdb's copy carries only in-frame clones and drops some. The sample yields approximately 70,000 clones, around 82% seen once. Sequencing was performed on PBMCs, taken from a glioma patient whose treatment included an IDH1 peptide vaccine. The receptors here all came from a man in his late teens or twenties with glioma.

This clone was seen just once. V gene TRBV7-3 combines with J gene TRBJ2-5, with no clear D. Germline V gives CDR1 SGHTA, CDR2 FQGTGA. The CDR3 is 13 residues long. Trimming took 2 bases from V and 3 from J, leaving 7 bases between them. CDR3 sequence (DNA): TGTGCCAGCAGCTTAGGGCGGAAAGAGACCCAGTACTTC. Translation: CASSLGRKETQYF.

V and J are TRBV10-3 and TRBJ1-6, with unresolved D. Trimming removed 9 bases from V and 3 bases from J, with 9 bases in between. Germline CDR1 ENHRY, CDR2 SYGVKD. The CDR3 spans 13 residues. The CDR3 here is CAIRQDYNSPLHF. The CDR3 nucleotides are TGTGCCATACGACAAGACTATAATTCACCCCTCCACTTT.

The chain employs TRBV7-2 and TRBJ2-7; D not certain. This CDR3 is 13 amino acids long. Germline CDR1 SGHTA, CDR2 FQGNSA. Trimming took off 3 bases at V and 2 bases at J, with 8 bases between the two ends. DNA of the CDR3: TGTGCCAGCAGCTTCGCGAGTACCTACGAGCAGTACTTC. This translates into CASSFASTYEQYF. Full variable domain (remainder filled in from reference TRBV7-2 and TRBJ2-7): GAGVSQSPSNKVTEKGKDVELRCDPISGHTALYWYRQSLGQGLEFLIYFQGNSAPDKSGLPSDRFSAERTGGSVSTLTIQRTQQEDSAVYLCASSFASTYEQYFGPGTRLTVT.

In DNA, the CDR3 is TGTGCCAGCAGTGTACTAGCGGGGGCATACAATGAGCAGTTCTTC. Residues: CASSVLAGAYNEQFF. The chain combines TRBV6-5 with TRBJ2-1; 11 bases match TRBD2. The trim removed 5 bases at V and 4 bases at J, leaving 4 bases unmatched. The germline gives CDR1 MNHEY, CDR2 SVGAGI. This CDR3 is built from 15 residues.

In DNA, the CDR3 is TGCGCCAGCAGCGAAGTAGGTCAGTTGAACACTGAAGCTTTCTTT. Translated, it gives CASSEVGQLNTEAFF. This chain links TRBV4-3 with TRBJ1-1; D unclear. Germline values: CDR1 LGHNA, CDR2 YSLEER. This CDR3 comprises 15 residues. Trimming shortened V by 5 bases and J by 0 bases, and 13 bases separated the two germline ends.

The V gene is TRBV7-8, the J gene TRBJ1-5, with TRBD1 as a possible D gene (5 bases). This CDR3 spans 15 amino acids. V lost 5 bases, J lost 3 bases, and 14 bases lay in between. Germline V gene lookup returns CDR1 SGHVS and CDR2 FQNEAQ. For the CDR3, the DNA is TGTGCCAGCAGCCCATGGGACGGCTACAATCAGCCCCAGCATTTT. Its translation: CASSPWDGYNQPQHF.

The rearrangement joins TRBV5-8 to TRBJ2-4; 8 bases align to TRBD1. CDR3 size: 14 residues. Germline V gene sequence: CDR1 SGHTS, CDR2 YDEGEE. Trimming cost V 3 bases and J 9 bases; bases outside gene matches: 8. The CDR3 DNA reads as TGTGCCAGCAGCTCAGGACAGGGCGGAAGCATTCAGTACTTC. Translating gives CASSSGQGGSIQYF.

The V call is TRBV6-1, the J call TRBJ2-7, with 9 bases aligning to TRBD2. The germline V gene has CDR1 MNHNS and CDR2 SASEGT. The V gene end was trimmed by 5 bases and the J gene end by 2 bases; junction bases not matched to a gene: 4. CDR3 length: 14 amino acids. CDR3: CASSLSGGAYEQYF. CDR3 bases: TGTGCCAGCAGTCTTAGCGGGGGCGCCTACGAGCAGTACTTC.

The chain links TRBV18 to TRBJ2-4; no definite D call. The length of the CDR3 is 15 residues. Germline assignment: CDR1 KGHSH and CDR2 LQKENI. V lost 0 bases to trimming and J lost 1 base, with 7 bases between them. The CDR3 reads CASSPPSVAKNIQYF. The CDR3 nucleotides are TGTGCCAGCTCACCACCGTCGGTGGCCAAAAACATTCAGTACTTC.

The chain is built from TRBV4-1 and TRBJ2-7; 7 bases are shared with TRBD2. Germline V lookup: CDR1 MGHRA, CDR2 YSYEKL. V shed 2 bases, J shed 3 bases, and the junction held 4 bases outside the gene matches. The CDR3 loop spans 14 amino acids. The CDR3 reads CASSQMAGVYEQYF. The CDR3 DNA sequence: TGCGCCAGCAGCCAAATGGCGGGGGTCTACGAGCAGTACTTC.

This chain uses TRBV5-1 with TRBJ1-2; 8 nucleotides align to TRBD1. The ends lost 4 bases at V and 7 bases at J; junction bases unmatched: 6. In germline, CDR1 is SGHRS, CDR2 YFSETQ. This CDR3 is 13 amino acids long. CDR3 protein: CASSRQGRGGYTF. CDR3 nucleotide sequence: TGCGCCAGCAGCCGACAGGGGAGAGGTGGCTACACCTTC. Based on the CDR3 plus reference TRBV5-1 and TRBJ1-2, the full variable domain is KAGVTQTPRYLIKTRGQQVTLSCSPISGHRSVSWYQQTPGQGLQFLFEYFSETQRNKGNFPGRFSGRQFSNSRSEMNVSTLELGDSALYLCASSRQGRGGYTFGSGTRLTVV.

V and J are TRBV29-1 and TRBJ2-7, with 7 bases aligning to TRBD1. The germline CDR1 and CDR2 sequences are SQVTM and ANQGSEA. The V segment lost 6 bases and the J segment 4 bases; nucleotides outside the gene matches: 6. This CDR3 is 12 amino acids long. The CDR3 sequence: CSVLDRAYEQYF. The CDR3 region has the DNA TGCAGCGTCCTAGACAGGGCATACGAGCAGTACTTC.

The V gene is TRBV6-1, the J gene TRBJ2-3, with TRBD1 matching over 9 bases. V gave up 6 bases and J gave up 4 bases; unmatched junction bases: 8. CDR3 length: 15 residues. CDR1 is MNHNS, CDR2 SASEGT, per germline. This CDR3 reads CASRLQGAISDTQYF. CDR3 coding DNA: TGTGCCAGCAGATTACAGGGGGCGATCTCAGATACGCAGTATTTT.